Reported below is one TCR beta chain. The antigen is undetermined. The data were taken from a study of T cells in localized non-small cell lung cancer. Study-wide results and caveats: Clonality of T cells reached its maximum in uninvolved adjacent lung, surpassing tumor. Owing to sequencing of a solitary tumor region, heterogeneity cannot be discounted. Appearing in adjacent lung were a median roughly 57 of the top 100 tumor clones.

Sequencing used immunoSEQ multiplex PCR; TCRdb keeps in-frame clones, though not all of them. The sample has 45,000 to 70,000 clones, 70% to 90% seen once; the top ten hold about 4.8%. The germline V gene encodes CDR1 MNHEY and CDR2 SVGAGI. CDR3 size: 13 residues. The V end was cut by 5 bases, the J end by 1 base, with 8 bases between. The TCR comes from a woman aged 35-75 years with stage I lung adenocarcinoma. The sample consisted of peripheral blood, taken before any cancer treatment. J is TRBJ1-1 and V is TRBV6-5, with a weak D call TRBD1 (5 bases). The CDR3 is CASSGRGNTEAFF. CDR3 DNA sequence: TGTGCCAGCAGTGGAAGGGGGAACACTGAAGCTTTCTTT.